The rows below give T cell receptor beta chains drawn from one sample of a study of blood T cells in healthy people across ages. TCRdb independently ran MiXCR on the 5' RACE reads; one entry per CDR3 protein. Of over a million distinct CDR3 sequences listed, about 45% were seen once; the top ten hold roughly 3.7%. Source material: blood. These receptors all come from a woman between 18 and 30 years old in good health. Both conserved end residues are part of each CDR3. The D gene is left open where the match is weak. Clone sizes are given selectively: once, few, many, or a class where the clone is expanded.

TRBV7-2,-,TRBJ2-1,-,TGTGCCAGCAGCTCCAGGGGTGGCGGCTACAATGAGCAGTTCTTC,CASSSRGGGYNEQFF
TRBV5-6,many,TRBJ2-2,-,TGTGCCAGCAGCTTTCTAAACACCGGGGAGCTGTTTTTT,CASSFLNTGELFF
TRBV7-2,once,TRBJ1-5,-,TGTGCCAGCAGCTCGCTGGAATTAGGCAATCAGCCCCAGCATTTT,CASSSLELGNQPQHF
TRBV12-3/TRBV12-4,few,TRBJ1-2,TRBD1,TGTGCCAGCAGTTTAAGTGGGGGGACAGCCTTTTATGGCTACACCTTC,CASSLSGGTAFYGYTF
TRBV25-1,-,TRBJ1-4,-,TGTGCCACCTCCGACTGGGCAACTAATGAAAAACTGTTTTTT,CATSDWATNEKLFF
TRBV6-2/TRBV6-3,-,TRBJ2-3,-,TGTGCCACCGGGCGACTAGGGGCCCTCACAGATACGCAGTATTTT,CATGRLGALTDTQYF
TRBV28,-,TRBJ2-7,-,TGTGCCAGCAGTCTCCCCAGGGTCCGATTCTACGAGCAGTACTTC,CASSLPRVRFYEQYF
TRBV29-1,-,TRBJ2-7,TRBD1,TGCAGCGTTAAAACCTCACAGGGGTACGAGCAGTACTTC,CSVKTSQGYEQYF
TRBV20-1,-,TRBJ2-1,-,TGCAGTGCAGGTAGACAGGCTCTAGTGGTCAATGAGCAGTTCTTC,CSAGRQALVVNEQFF
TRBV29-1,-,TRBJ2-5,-,TGCAGCGTCCCGGGTTCCGACGGGGAGACCCAGTACTTC,CSVPGSDGETQYF
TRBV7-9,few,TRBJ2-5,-,TGTGCCAGCCTCAGGGGAGCCTTCCAAGAGACCCAGTACTTC,CASLRGAFQETQYF
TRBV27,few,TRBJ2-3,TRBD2,TGTGCCAGCAGTACCATGGCGGGAGCTAGCACAGATACGCAGTATTTT,CASSTMAGASTDTQYF
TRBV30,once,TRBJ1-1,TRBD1,TGTGCCTGGATTCTGGGACAGGGGAACACTGAAGCTTTCTTT,CAWILGQGNTEAFF
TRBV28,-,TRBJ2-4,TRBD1,TGTGCCAGCAGTGTCAAGGGGGCACAAAACATTCAGTACTTC,CASSVKGAQNIQYF
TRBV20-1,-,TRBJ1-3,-,TGCAGTACCCGTCGACAGGCACCTCTGGGAAACACCATATATTTT,CSTRRQAPLGNTIYF
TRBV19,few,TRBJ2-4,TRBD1,TGTGCCAGTGGAACCGGGACAGGGGCAAACATTCAGTACTTC,CASGTGTGANIQYF
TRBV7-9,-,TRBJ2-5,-,TGTGCCAGCAGCTTAATTATAAGCGTACCACAAGAGACCCAGTACTTC,CASSLIISVPQETQYF
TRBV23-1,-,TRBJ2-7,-,TGCGCCAGCAGTCAGACTAGACAACTATCCTACGAGCAGTACTTC,CASSQTRQLSYEQYF
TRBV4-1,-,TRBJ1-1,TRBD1,TGCGCCAGCAGCCAAGGACCCACAGGGGGACGAAACACTGAAGCTTTCTTT,CASSQGPTGGRNTEAFF
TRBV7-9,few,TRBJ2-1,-,TGTGCCAGCAGCTTAGGCTGGGGTATGGATGAGCAGTTCTTC,CASSLGWGMDEQFF
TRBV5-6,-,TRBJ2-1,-,TGTGCCAGCAGCTTGGTAGGCACGCACCATGAGCAGTTCTTC,CASSLVGTHHEQFF
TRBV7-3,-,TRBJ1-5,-,TGTGCCAGCAGCTTATCCCCCCAGACACATTATAGCAATCAGCCCCAGCATTTT,CASSLSPQTHYSNQPQHF
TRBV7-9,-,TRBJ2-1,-,TGTGCCAGCAGCTTGTGGACAGCCCAAGAGACCCAGTTCTTC,CASSLWTAQETQFF
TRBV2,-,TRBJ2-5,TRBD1,TGTGCCAGCACTGGCAGGGGGTCCTACAATGAGCAGTACTTC,CASTGRGSYNEQYF
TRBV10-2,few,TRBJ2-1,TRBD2,TGCGCCATCCGGACTAGCGGAAACAATGAGCAGTTCTTC,CAIRTSGNNEQFF
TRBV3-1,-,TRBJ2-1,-,TGTGCCAGCAGCCGACCTGCGTCAGGACATGAGCAGTTCTTC,CASSRPASGHEQFF
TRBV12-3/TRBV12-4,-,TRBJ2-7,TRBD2,TGTGCCAGCAGACTTAGCGGGGGGGGAAGCTCCTACGAGCAGTACTTC,CASRLSGGGSSYEQYF
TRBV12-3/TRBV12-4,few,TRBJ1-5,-,TGTGCCAGCAGTTTATCCGGGTTTCAGCCCCAGCATTTT,CASSLSGFQPQHF
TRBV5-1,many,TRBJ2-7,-,TGCGCCAGCAGCGTCCTGGAGGTTTACAATGAGCAGTACTTC,CASSVLEVYNEQYF
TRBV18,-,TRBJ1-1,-,TGTGCCAGCTCACCGACCGTTTTGAACACTGAAGCTTTCTTT,CASSPTVLNTEAFF